Listed below are T cell receptor beta chains from one sample, sequenced in a study of radiotherapy plus CTLA-4 blockade in lung cancer. This table comes from immunoSEQ multiplex PCR, and its TCRdb copy is limited to in-frame clones, with some not included. The sample shows about 95,000 clones, roughly 80% of them seen only once. The sample in question was peripheral blood, obtained from a patient treated with radiotherapy plus ipilimumab. These TCRs come from a human donor with non-small cell lung cancer who had stable disease on radiotherapy plus ipilimumab. CDR3s include the opening cysteine and the closing phenylalanine or tryptophan. The order of the fields is CDR3 DNA, CDR3 protein, J gene, clone size, D gene, V gene. The D gene is left open where the match is weak. Size values are once, few and many counts, or a class for expanded clones, and some rows have none.

TGTGCCAGCTCAACGGACGGCCAAGAGACCCAGTACTTC	CASSTDGQETQYF	TRBJ2-5	NA	NA	TRBV19
TGTGCCGCCTACCGGGACGGCTACAATGAGCAGTTCTTC	CAAYRDGYNEQFF	TRBJ2-1	NA	NA	TRBV6-5
TGTGCCAGCAGCTTAGAAAGGCGTCCGGGCTACACCTTC	CASSLERRPGYTF	TRBJ1-2	few	NA	TRBV7-7
TGTGCCAGCAGTGAAAATATCGGGATTGACCCCAGGAACACCATATATTTT	CASSENIGIDPRNTIYF	TRBJ1-3	NA	NA	TRBV6-1
TGTGCCAGCAGCTTAACCGGGACCACCTCCCCCTACAATGAGCAGTTCTTC	CASSLTGTTSPYNEQFF	TRBJ2-1	NA	NA	TRBV5-8
TGTGCCATGGAAGGACAGGGGATTTCGGAGCAGTACTTC	CAMEGQGISEQYF	TRBJ2-7	NA	NA	TRBV21-1
TGTGCCAGCAGCAAACAGACAGGGAACCAGCCCCAGCATTTT	CASSKQTGNQPQHF	TRBJ1-5	NA	TRBD1	TRBV7-2
TGTGCCATCAGTGAGTCACAGGGGGCTTCTGAAAAACTGTTTTTT	CAISESQGASEKLFF	TRBJ1-4	NA	TRBD1	TRBV10-3
TGTGCCTCTGAGGGTGGCTACAATGAGCAGTTCTTC	CASEGGYNEQFF	TRBJ2-1	NA	NA	TRBV19
TGTGCCATCAAGGAGGAAGAAGGTAAAGCTTTCTTT	CAIKEEEGKAFF	TRBJ1-1	NA	NA	TRBV10-3
TGTGCCAGCAGCTTATCCAGTTATGAGGAGACCCAGTACTTC	CASSLSSYEETQYF	TRBJ2-5	NA	NA	TRBV7-9
TGTGCCAGCGCAGGGACACTTCTGGGGAGCAATCAGCCCCAGCATTTT	CASAGTLLGSNQPQHF	TRBJ1-5	NA	NA	TRBV28
TGTGCCAGCAGCCCGGTGGGGGGACGGGGCTACACCTTC	CASSPVGGRGYTF	TRBJ1-2	NA	NA	TRBV5-4
TGTGCCAGCAGTCCGGGGGGCGCGGGGACCGGGGAGCTGTTTTTT	CASSPGGAGTGELFF	TRBJ2-2	few	NA	TRBV28
TGTGCCACCAGCATGGTCAGGCACAATCAGCCCCAGCATTTT	CATSMVRHNQPQHF	TRBJ1-5	NA	NA	TRBV15
TGCGCCAGCAGCTTAGGGACAGGGACTCAGCCCCAGCATTTT	CASSLGTGTQPQHF	TRBJ1-5	NA	TRBD1	TRBV5-1
TGTGCCAGCTCCCGCGGGGGGGGCTACGAGCAGTACTTC	CASSRGGGYEQYF	TRBJ2-7	few	TRBD2	TRBV28
TGCGCCAGCAGCTTGGTACCTGGACTGAACAATGAGCAGTTCTTC	CASSLVPGLNNEQFF	TRBJ2-1	NA	NA	TRBV5-1
TGCGCCAGCAGCCTAGGACTAGCGGGAGGGGGATACGAGCAGTACTTC	CASSLGLAGGGYEQYF	TRBJ2-7	NA	TRBD2	TRBV5-1
TGTGCCAGCAGCTTGGGGACAGGACCCTCCTACGAGCAGTACTTC	CASSLGTGPSYEQYF	TRBJ2-7	NA	TRBD1	TRBV5-4
TGCGCCAGCAGCTTGACCACGGCGAACACTGAAGCTTTCTTT	CASSLTTANTEAFF	TRBJ1-1	NA	NA	TRBV5-1
TGTGCCAGCAGCTTGAGGAGGGACCCCGAGGGCTATGGCTACACCTTC	CASSLRRDPEGYGYTF	TRBJ1-2	NA	NA	TRBV7-9
TGCGCCAGCAGCTTGGTTGGCGGGGAGAACACTGAAGCTTTCTTT	CASSLVGGENTEAFF	TRBJ1-1	NA	NA	TRBV5-1
TGTGCCAGTAGTATTGTGGGAGGGCCGTCTCAGGACTCCGGGGAGCTGTTTTTT	CASSIVGGPSQDSGELFF	TRBJ2-2	NA	TRBD2	TRBV19
TGTGCCAGCACCTCTATTCTCATTGAGCAGTTCTTC	CASTSILIEQFF	TRBJ2-1	NA	NA	TRBV28
TGTGCCAGCAGTAGTTCGAGGAGCGGGGGGGCCGGGGAGCTGTTTTTT	CASSSSRSGGAGELFF	TRBJ2-2	NA	TRBD2	TRBV2
TGTGCCATCAGTCGGACAGGGGGGAACGAGCAGTACTTC	CAISRTGGNEQYF	TRBJ2-7	few	TRBD1	TRBV10-3